This paragraph covers one TCR beta chain sequence. Its antigen is not identified. The sample originates from a study of beta chain features in type 1 diabetes. Study-wide points: Across all four CD4+ subsets, people with type 1 diabetes showed modestly shorter TCRB CDR3s.

The CDR3 covers 15 residues. Unmatched junction bases numbered 12, after V lost 5 bases and J lost 9 bases. Germline V gene lookup returns CDR1 ENHRY and CDR2 SYGVKD. Sorting produced populations that all topped 98% purity. cDNA synthesis used the whole RNA isolate, giving expressed TCRB sequences. Roughly 3.5 million reads per sample on average were obtained from naive, central memory and regulatory T cell samples. TCRdb keeps only in-frame clones here, not all; method: immunoSEQ multiplex PCR. The sample carries more than 95,000 clones, 25% to 30% recorded once. The source is a woman under 30 with type 1 diabetes. V gene TRBV10-3 combines with J gene TRBJ2-1; 8 bases align to TRBD2. The sample taken for sequencing was central memory CD4+ T cells from blood. The CDR3 region is CAISWDGPRGGEQFF. In DNA form, the CDR3 reads TGTGCCATCAGTTGGGACGGCCCCCGGGGGGGTGAGCAGTTCTTC.